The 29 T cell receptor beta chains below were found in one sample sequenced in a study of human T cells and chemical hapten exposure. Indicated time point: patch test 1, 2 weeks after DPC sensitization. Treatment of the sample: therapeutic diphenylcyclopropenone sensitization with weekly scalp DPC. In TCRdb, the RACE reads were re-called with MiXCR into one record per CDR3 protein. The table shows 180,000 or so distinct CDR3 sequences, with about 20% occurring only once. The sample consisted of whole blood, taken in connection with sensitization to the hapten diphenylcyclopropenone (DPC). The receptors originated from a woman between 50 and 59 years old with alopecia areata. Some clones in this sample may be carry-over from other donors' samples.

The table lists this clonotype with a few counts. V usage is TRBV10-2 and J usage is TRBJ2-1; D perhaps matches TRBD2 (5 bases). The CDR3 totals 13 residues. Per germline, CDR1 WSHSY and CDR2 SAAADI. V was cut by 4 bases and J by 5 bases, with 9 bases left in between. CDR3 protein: CASSGRLNNEQFF. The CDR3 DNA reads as TGCGCCAGCAGTGGTCGACTAAACAATGAGCAGTTCTTC.

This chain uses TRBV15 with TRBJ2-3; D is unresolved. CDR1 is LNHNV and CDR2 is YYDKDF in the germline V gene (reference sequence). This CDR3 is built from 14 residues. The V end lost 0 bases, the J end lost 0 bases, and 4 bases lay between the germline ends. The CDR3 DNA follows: TGTGCCACCAGCAGAGAACATAGCACAGATACGCAGTATTTT. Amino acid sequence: CATSREHSTDTQYF.

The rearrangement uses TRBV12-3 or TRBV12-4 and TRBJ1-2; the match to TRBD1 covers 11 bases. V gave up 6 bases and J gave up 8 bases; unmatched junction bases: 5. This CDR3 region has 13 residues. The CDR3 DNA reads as TGTGCCAGCAGGACGGGGACAGGGGGAGGCTACACCTTC. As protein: CASRTGTGGGYTF.

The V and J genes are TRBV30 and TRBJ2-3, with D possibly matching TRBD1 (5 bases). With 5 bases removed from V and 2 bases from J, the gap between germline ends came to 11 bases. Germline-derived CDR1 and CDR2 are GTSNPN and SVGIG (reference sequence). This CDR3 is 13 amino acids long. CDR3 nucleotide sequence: TGTGCCTGGGGCAGGGAAAACACAGATACGCAGTATTTT. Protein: CAWGRENTDTQYF.

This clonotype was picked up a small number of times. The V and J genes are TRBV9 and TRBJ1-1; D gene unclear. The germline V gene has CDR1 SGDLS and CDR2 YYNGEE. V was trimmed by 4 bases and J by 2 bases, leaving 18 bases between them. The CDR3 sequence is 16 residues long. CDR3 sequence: CASSPPFGKTNTEAFF. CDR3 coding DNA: TGTGCCAGCAGCCCTCCGTTCGGGAAGACAAACACTGAAGCTTTCTTT.

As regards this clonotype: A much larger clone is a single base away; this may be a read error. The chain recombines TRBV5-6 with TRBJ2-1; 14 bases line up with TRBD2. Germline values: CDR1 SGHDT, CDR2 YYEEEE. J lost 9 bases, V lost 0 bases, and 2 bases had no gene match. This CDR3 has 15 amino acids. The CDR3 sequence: CASSLVGLAGVEQFF. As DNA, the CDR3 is TGTGCCAGCAGCTTGGTGGGACTAGCGGGAGTTGAGCAGTTCTTC.

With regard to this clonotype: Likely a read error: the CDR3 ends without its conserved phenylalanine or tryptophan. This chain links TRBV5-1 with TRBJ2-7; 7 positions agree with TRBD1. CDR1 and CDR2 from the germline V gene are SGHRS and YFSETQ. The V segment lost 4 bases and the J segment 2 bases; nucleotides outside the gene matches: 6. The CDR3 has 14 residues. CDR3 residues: CASSPGQDAYEQYL. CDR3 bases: TGCGCCAGCAGCCCAGGACAGGACGCCTACGAGCAGTACCTC.

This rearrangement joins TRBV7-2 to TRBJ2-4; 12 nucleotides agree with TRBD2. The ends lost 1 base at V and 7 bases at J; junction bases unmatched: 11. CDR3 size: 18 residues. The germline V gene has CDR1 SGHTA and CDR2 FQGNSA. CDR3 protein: CASSLGRTSGILGNIQYF. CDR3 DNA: TGTGCCAGCAGCTTAGGGCGGACTAGCGGGATTCTGGGGAACATTCAGTACTTC.

The DNA of the CDR3 is TGTGCCAGCAGCCAAGCCCTTGCGGGAGGCTGGCTGGAAGAGACCCAGTACTTC. Residues: CASSQALAGGWLEETQYF. This chain uses TRBV3-1 with TRBJ2-5, with 8 bases aligning to TRBD2. This CDR3 is 18 amino acids long. The trim removed 1 base at V and 3 bases at J, leaving 13 bases unmatched. Germline V CDR1 and CDR2: LGHDT, YNNKEL (reference sequence).

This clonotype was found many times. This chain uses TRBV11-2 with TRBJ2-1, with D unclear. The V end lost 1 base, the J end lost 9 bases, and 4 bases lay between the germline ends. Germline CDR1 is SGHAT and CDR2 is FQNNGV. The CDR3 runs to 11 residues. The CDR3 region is CASSLGPEQFF. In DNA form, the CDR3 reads TGTGCCAGCAGCTTAGGACCTGAGCAGTTCTTC.

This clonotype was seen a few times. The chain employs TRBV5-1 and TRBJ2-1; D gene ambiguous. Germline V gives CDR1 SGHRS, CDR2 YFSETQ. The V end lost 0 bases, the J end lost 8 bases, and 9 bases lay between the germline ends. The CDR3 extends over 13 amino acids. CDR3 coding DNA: TGCGCCAGCAGCTTGGCTTTTAAGGATGAGCAGTTCTTC. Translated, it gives CASSLAFKDEQFF.

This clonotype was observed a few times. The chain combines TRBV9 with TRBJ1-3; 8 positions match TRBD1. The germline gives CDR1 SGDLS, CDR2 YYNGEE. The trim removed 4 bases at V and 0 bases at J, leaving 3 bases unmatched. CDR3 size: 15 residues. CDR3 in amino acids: CASSNRGGSGNTIYF. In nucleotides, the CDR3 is TGTGCCAGCAGCAACAGGGGGGGCTCTGGAAACACCATATATTTT.

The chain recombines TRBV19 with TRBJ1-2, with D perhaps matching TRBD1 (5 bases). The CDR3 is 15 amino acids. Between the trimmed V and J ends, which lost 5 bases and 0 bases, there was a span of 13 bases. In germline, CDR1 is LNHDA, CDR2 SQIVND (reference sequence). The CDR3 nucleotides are TGTGCCAGTAGTTCAGGTCCGGGGGCTAACTATGGCTACACCTTC. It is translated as CASSSGPGANYGYTF. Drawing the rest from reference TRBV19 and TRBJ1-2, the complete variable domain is DGGITQSPKYLFRKEGQNVTLSCEQNLNHDAMYWYRQDPGQGLRLIYYSQIVNDFQKGDIAEGYSVSREKKESFPLTVTSAQKNPTAFYLCASSSGPGANYGYTFGSGTRLTVV.

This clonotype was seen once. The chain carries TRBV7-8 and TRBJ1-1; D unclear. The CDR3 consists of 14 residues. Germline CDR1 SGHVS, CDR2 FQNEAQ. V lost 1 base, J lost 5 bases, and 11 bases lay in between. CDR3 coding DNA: TGTGCCAGCAGCTTAGTCTCGACGGGGACTGAAGCTTTCTTT. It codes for CASSLVSTGTEAFF.

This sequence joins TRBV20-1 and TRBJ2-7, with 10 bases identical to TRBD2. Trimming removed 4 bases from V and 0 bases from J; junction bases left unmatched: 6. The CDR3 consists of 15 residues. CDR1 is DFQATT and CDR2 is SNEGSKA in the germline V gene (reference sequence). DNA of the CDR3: TGCAGTGCTACAGGACTAGCGGCTAGCTCCTACGAGCAGTACTTC. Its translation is CSATGLAASSYEQYF.

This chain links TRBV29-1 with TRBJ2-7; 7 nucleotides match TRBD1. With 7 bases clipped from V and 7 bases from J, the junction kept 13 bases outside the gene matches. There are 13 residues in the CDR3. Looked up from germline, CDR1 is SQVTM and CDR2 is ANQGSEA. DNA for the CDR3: TGCAGCGCCCAGTCTACAGGGGACCGAGAGCAGTACTTC. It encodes CSAQSTGDREQYF.

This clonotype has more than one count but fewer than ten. This chain's CDR3 is CASSPSGTGFYEQYF. The CDR3 DNA is TGTGCCAGCTCACCTTCCGGGACAGGCTTCTACGAGCAGTACTTC. This chain joins TRBV18 and TRBJ2-7; 8 bases match TRBD1. Per germline, CDR1 KGHSH and CDR2 LQKENI. The CDR3 is 15 amino acids. With V trimmed by 3 bases and J by 3 bases, 7 bases remained unmatched.

The CDR3 loop is CASSPPSVNTEAFF. The CDR3 region has the DNA TGTGCCAGCTCACCACCTTCAGTGAACACTGAAGCTTTCTTT. The rearrangement links TRBV18 to TRBJ1-1; D is uncertain. Trimming shortened V by 0 bases and J by 0 bases, and 5 bases separated the two germline ends. Germline CDR1 KGHSH, CDR2 LQKENI. The CDR3 is made up of 14 amino acids.

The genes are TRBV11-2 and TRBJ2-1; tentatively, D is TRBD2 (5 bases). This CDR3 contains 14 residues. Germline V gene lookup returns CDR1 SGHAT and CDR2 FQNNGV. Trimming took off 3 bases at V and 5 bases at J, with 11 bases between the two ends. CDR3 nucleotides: TGTGCCAGCAGCTTGGCGCCGGGGAACAATGAGCAGTTCTTC. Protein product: CASSLAPGNNEQFF.

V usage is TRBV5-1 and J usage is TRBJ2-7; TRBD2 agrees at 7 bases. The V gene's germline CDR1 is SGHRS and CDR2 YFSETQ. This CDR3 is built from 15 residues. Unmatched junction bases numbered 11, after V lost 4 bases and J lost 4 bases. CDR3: CASSPTSREPYEQYF. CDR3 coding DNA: TGCGCCAGCAGCCCGACTAGCCGAGAACCTTACGAGCAGTACTTC. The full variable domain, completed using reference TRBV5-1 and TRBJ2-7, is KAGVTQTPRYLIKTRGQQVTLSCSPISGHRSVSWYQQTPGQGLQFLFEYFSETQRNKGNFPGRFSGRQFSNSRSEMNVSTLELGDSALYLCASSPTSREPYEQYFGPGTRLTVT.

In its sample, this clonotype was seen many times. CDR3 sequence: CASSPSGGSYNEQFF. The DNA for the CDR3 is TGTGCCAGCAGCCCAAGCGGGGGCTCCTACAATGAGCAGTTCTTC. This chain connects TRBV9 to TRBJ2-1, with 8 positions matching TRBD2. The CDR3 contains 15 residues. Trimming removed 4 bases from V and 0 bases from J; junction bases left unmatched: 3. Germline values: CDR1 SGDLS, CDR2 YYNGEE. Supplemented by reference TRBV9 and TRBJ2-1, the full variable domain reads DSGVTQTPKHLITATGQRVTLRCSPRSGDLSVYWYQQSLDQGLQFLIQYYNGEERAKGNILERFSAQQFPDLHSELNLSSLELGDSALYFCASSPSGGSYNEQFFGPGTRLTVL.

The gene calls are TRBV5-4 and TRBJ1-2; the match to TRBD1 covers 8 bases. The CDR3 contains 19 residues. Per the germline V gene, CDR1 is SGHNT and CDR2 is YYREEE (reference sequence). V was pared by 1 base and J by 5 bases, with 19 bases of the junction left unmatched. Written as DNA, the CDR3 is TGTGCCAGCAGCTTGCCGGCAGGGGGCTTCCCTAAACCCCTTTATGGCTACACCTTC. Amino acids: CASSLPAGGFPKPLYGYTF.

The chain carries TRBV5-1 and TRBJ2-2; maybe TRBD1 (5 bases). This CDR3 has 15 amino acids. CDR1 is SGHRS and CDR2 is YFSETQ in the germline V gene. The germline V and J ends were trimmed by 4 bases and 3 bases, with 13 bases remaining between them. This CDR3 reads CASSTLQGDTGELFF. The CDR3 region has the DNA TGCGCCAGCAGCACACTCCAGGGTGACACCGGGGAGCTGTTTTTT.

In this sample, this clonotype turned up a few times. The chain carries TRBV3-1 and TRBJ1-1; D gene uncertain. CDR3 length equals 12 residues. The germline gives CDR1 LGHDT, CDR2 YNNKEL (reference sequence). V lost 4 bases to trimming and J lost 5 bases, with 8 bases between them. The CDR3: CASSRRGTEAFF. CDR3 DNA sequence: TGTGCCAGCAGCCGCCGCGGGACTGAAGCTTTCTTT.

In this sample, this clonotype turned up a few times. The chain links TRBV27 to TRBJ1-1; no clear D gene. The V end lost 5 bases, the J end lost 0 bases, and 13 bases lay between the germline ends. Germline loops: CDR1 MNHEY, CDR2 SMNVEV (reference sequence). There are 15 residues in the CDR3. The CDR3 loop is CASSPGRGVNTEAFF. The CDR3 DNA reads TGTGCCAGCAGTCCCGGGCGGGGAGTGAACACTGAAGCTTTCTTT.

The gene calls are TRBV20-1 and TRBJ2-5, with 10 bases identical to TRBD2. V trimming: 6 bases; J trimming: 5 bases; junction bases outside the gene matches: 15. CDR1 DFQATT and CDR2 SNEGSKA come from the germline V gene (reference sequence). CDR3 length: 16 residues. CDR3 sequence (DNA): TGCAGTGCCGCCCACCCAGCGGGAGGGCCGTTGGAGACCCAGTACTTC. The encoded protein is CSAAHPAGGPLETQYF.

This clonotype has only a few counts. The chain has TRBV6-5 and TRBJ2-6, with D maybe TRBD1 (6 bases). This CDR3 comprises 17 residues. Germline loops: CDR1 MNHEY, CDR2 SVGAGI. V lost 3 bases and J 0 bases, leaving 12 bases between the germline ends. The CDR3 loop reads CASSYVTGFSGANVLTF. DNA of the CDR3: TGTGCCAGCAGTTATGTGACAGGATTCTCTGGGGCCAACGTCCTGACTTTC.

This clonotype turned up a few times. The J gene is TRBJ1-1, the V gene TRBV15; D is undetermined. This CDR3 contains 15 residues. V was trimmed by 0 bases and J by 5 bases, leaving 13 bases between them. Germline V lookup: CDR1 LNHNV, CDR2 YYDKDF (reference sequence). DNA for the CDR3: TGTGCCACCAGCAGAGATCCCTCGGGCAGGACTGAAGCTTTCTTT. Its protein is CATSRDPSGRTEAFF.

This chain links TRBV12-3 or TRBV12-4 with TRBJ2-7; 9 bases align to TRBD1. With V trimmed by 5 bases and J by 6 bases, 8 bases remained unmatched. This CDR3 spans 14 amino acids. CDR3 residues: CASSTGTGPGEQYF. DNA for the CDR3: TGTGCCAGCAGTACCGGGACAGGGCCGGGCGAGCAGTACTTC.